The 32 T cell receptor beta chains listed next were all sequenced from one sample in a study of lymphopenia after photon versus proton radiotherapy. The data were produced by immunoSEQ multiplex PCR, yet TCRdb's version contains in-frame clones alone and is incomplete. Altogether 68,000 or so clones are present, roughly 90% being singletons, with the ten largest covering approximately 2.6%. The specimen was peripheral blood, collected from a patient treated with photon-based radiotherapy. These receptors all stem from a woman aged 70 to 79 with pancreatic cancer.

The chain joins TRBV19 to TRBJ2-2; D possibly corresponds to TRBD2 (6 bases). Between the trimmed V and J ends, which lost 3 bases and 3 bases, there was a span of 14 bases. The germline CDR1 and CDR2 sequences are LNHDA and SQIVND (reference sequence). This CDR3 has 16 amino acids. The chain's CDR3 is CASSMVGGRDTGELFF. Here the CDR3 DNA reads TGTGCCAGTAGTATGGTGGGGGGTAGAGACACCGGGGAGCTGTTTTTT.

The chain carries TRBV7-8 and TRBJ2-1; possible D gene TRBD2, 5 bases. The V gene's germline CDR1 is SGHVS and CDR2 FQNEAQ. The CDR3 length is 15 residues. V was clipped by 2 bases and J by 7 bases, with 15 bases between them. DNA for the CDR3: TGTGCCAGCAGCTTACACCGCCGGGGTCCTAATGAGCAGTTCTTC. Protein sequence: CASSLHRRGPNEQFF.

This chain joins TRBV19 and TRBJ1-1; D gene uncertain. The V end lost 3 bases, the J end lost 1 base, and 6 bases lay between the germline ends. Germline CDR1 reads LNHDA; CDR2 reads SQIVND (reference sequence). The CDR3 loop spans 13 amino acids. In DNA form, the CDR3 reads TGTGCCAGTAGTATCAAAGGGAACACTGAAGCTTTCTTT. Residues: CASSIKGNTEAFF. Full variable domain (remainder filled in from reference TRBV19 and TRBJ1-1): DGGITQSPKYLFRKEGQNVTLSCEQNLNHDAMYWYRQDPGQGLRLIYYSQIVNDFQKGDIAEGYSVSREKKESFPLTVTSAQKNPTAFYLCASSIKGNTEAFFGQGTRLTVV.

This chain uses TRBV18 with TRBJ1-2; maybe TRBD1 (6 bases). Trimming cost V 4 bases and J 6 bases, with 15 bases left between them. The CDR3 covers 14 residues. Germline assignment: CDR1 KGHSH and CDR2 LQKENI. CDR3 amino acids: CASSRTNGQNGYTF. The CDR3 DNA reads TGTGCCAGCTCACGAACCAACGGACAGAATGGCTACACCTTC. The full variable domain, rest sourced from reference TRBV18 and TRBJ1-2, is NAGVMQNPRHLVRRRGQEARLRCSPMKGHSHVYWYRQLPEEGLKFMVYLQKENIIDESGMPKERFSAEFPKEGPSILRIQQVVRGDSAAYFCASSRTNGQNGYTFGSGTRLTVV.

The chain is built from TRBV6-5 and TRBJ1-6, with D possibly being TRBD1 (6 bases). V was clipped by 10 bases and J by 7 bases, with 14 bases between them. Germline CDR1 reads MNHEY; CDR2 reads SVGAGI. The CDR3 has 13 residues. The CDR3 nucleotides read TGTGCCACCAGGGGCCAGGGGAATTCACCCCTCCACTTT. Encoded protein: CATRGQGNSPLHF.

The J gene is TRBJ2-1, the V gene TRBV19; perhaps TRBD2 as D (6 bases). The length of the CDR3 is 15 residues. Germline CDR1 is LNHDA and CDR2 is SQIVND (reference sequence). V shed 1 base and J shed 5 bases, with 12 bases lying between them. The CDR3 loop reads CASSIGGGTNNEQFF. The CDR3 DNA sequence: TGTGCCAGTAGTATAGGCGGCGGGACGAACAATGAGCAGTTCTTC.

In this sample, this clone turned up once. This rearrangement joins TRBV5-1 to TRBJ2-1, with 10 bases fitting TRBD1. Germline CDR1 reads SGHRS; CDR2 reads YFSETQ. V shed 0 bases, J shed 4 bases, and the junction held 4 bases outside the gene matches. The CDR3 is 16 amino acids. CDR3 loop: CASSLEPGQGYNEQFF. In nucleotides, the CDR3 is TGCGCCAGCAGCTTGGAACCGGGACAGGGGTACAATGAGCAGTTCTTC.

The chain links TRBV7-6 to TRBJ2-2; 7 positions match TRBD2. Germline V CDR1 and CDR2: SGHVS, FNYEAQ. The CDR3 contains 17 residues. Germline trimming cut 4 bases from V and 3 bases from J; bases unmatched to any gene: 11. The CDR3 sequence: CASSSPPSGGDTGELFF. The CDR3 DNA follows: TGTGCCAGCAGCTCACCGCCGTCGGGAGGTGACACCGGGGAGCTGTTTTTT.

This chain connects TRBV5-1 to TRBJ2-7; D not certain. This CDR3 has 15 amino acids. V was pared by 1 base and J by 6 bases, with 17 bases between. Germline assignment: CDR1 SGHRS and CDR2 YFSETQ. The CDR3 sequence: CASSLSVGGITEQYF. In nucleotides, the CDR3 is TGCGCCAGCAGCTTGTCTGTCGGCGGAATCACCGAGCAGTACTTC.

The V call is TRBV4-3, the J call TRBJ1-5, with 8 bases lining up with TRBD1. Germline CDR1 reads LGHNA; CDR2 reads YSLEER. This CDR3 contains 17 residues. After removal of 0 bases from V and 0 bases from J, the junction contained 4 bases not matched to a gene. The CDR3 protein is CASSQEGGTGSNQPQHF. In nucleotides, the CDR3 is TGCGCCAGCAGCCAAGAAGGAGGGACAGGTAGCAATCAGCCCCAGCATTTT.

This clone was detected only a few times. The rearrangement joins TRBV29-1 to TRBJ2-7; no clear D. CDR1 and CDR2 from the germline V gene are SQVTM and ANQGSEA. There are 12 residues in the CDR3. V gave up 2 bases and J gave up 1 base, with 6 bases separating them. The DNA for the CDR3 is TGCAGCGTTGAATCCATTTCCTACGAGCAGTACTTC. Encoded protein: CSVESISYEQYF.

V and J are TRBV18 and TRBJ1-2; no clear D. Germline V lookup: CDR1 KGHSH, CDR2 LQKENI. V gave up 0 bases and J gave up 0 bases, with 8 bases separating them. CDR3 size: 15 residues. The CDR3 is CASSPPGSPNYGYTF. In nucleotides, the CDR3 is TGTGCCAGCTCACCACCTGGCAGTCCTAACTATGGCTACACCTTC.

A single count supports this clone. The J gene is TRBJ2-5, the V gene TRBV29-1; the D gene is possibly TRBD1 (6 bases). The CDR3 is made up of 10 amino acids. Trimming shortened V by 7 bases and J by 5 bases, and 8 bases separated the two germline ends. The germline V gene has CDR1 SQVTM and CDR2 ANQGSEA. The CDR3 spells CSDREETQYF. DNA for the CDR3: TGCAGCGACAGGGAGGAGACCCAGTACTTC.

The chain is built from TRBV5-6 and TRBJ1-2; 7 bases line up with TRBD1. Germline CDR1 SGHDT, CDR2 YYEEEE. V lost 4 bases, J lost 9 bases, and 12 bases stayed unmatched. The length of the CDR3 is 14 residues. CDR3 residues: CASSNQGGIGSYTF. The CDR3 DNA reads TGTGCCAGCAGCAATCAGGGGGGGATCGGAAGCTACACCTTC. Drawing the rest from reference TRBV5-6 and TRBJ1-2, the complete variable domain is DAGVTQSPTHLIKTRGQQVTLRCSPKSGHDTVSWYQQALGQGPQFIFQYYEEEERQRGNFPDRFSGHQFPNYSSELNVNALLLGDSALYLCASSNQGGIGSYTFGSGTRLTVV.

This chain links TRBV7-2 with TRBJ1-5, with 7 bases aligning to TRBD1. Trimming at V came to 5 bases and at J to 3 bases, leaving 10 bases not matched to a gene. Germline-derived CDR1 and CDR2 are SGHTA and FQGNSA. This CDR3 has 16 amino acids. The CDR3 spells CASSPGLRGHNQPQHF. DNA for the CDR3: TGTGCCAGCAGCCCGGGCCTGAGGGGGCACAATCAGCCCCAGCATTTT.

This chain uses TRBV30 with TRBJ1-1; 7 bases fit TRBD1. Germline V lookup: CDR1 GTSNPN, CDR2 SVGIG (reference sequence). There are 13 residues in the CDR3. The ends lost 4 bases at V and 5 bases at J; junction bases unmatched: 7. CDR3 DNA sequence: TGTGCCTGGAACACGAACAGGGGTACTGAAGCTTTCTTT. This translates into CAWNTNRGTEAFF.

V usage is TRBV5-6 and J usage is TRBJ2-1, with 9 bases matching TRBD1. The V and J ends lost 0 bases and 9 bases, in that order; junction bases with no gene match: 7. The CDR3 totals 15 residues. Germline assignment: CDR1 SGHDT and CDR2 YYEEEE. The CDR3, as DNA: TGTGCCAGCAGCTTGGTTTTGACAGGGGGATTTGAGCAGTTCTTC. This encodes CASSLVLTGGFEQFF.

The chain employs TRBV4-1 and TRBJ1-5, with a tentative D call TRBD1 (5 bases). CDR1 MGHRA and CDR2 YSYEKL come from the germline V gene. Trimming pared 1 base from V and 6 bases from J, leaving 13 bases between. This CDR3 contains 15 residues. CDR3 nucleotide sequence: TGCGCCAGCAGCCAAGGTCAGGGACGGGGTCAGCCCCAGCATTTT. This encodes CASSQGQGRGQPQHF.

V is TRBV9 and J is TRBJ2-1; the D is unclear. Germline V gene lookup returns CDR1 SGDLS and CDR2 YYNGEE. Deletions cut 0 bases from V and 3 bases from J, with 4 bases between. The CDR3 spans 13 residues. CDR3 loop: CASSVDNYNEQFF. The CDR3 DNA sequence: TGTGCCAGCAGCGTAGACAACTACAATGAGCAGTTCTTC.

This sequence joins TRBV7-2 and TRBJ1-5; 8 nucleotides agree with TRBD1. Germline lookup yields CDR1 SGHTA and CDR2 FQGNSA. The CDR3 covers 13 residues. V lost 5 bases and J lost 7; bases outside the gene matches: 4. The CDR3 is CASSDRGRQPQHF. CDR3 sequence (DNA): TGTGCCAGCAGCGACAGGGGCAGACAGCCCCAGCATTTT.

This chain uses TRBV5-4 with TRBJ2-3; the match to TRBD2 covers 12 bases. V gave up 4 bases and J gave up 3 bases; unmatched junction bases: 3. CDR3 size: 15 residues. Germline CDR1 SGHNT, CDR2 YYREEE (reference sequence). The CDR3 sequence: CASSPTSGRTDTQYF. The DNA for the CDR3 is TGTGCCAGCAGCCCCACTAGCGGGAGGACAGATACGCAGTATTTT.

The V gene is TRBV30, the J gene TRBJ1-2; no reliable D call. This CDR3 has 13 residues. Germline CDR1 GTSNPN, CDR2 SVGIG (reference sequence). The germline V and J ends were trimmed by 4 bases and 8 bases, with 17 bases remaining between them. The CDR3 DNA reads TGTGCCTGGATGGTAACCAATGGGCGAGGCTACACCTTC. Translated: CAWMVTNGRGYTF.

The rearrangement uses TRBV30 and TRBJ1-5; D remains ambiguous. The CDR3 is 14 amino acids. Germline V gene lookup returns CDR1 GTSNPN and CDR2 SVGIG (reference sequence). Trimming shortened V by 1 base and J by 6 bases, and 13 bases separated the two germline ends. This CDR3 reads CAWSEPPRIQPQHF. The DNA for the CDR3 is TGTGCCTGGAGTGAACCCCCTAGAATTCAGCCCCAGCATTTT.

The rearrangement joins TRBV19 to TRBJ2-7, with 12 positions matching TRBD2. Germline values: CDR1 LNHDA, CDR2 SQIVND (reference sequence). The CDR3 extends over 13 amino acids. V lost 8 bases and J lost 3; bases outside the gene matches: 2. This CDR3 is CASSTSGSYEQYF. The DNA of the CDR3 is TGTGCCAGTTCGACTAGCGGGAGCTACGAGCAGTACTTC.

V gene TRBV19 combines with J gene TRBJ1-1, with no clear D. The CDR3 consists of 15 residues. Germline lookup yields CDR1 LNHDA and CDR2 SQIVND (reference sequence). V lost 6 bases and J 0 bases, leaving 14 bases between the germline ends. In DNA, the CDR3 is TGTGCCAGTAGCATCTTACTGGGAATGAACACTGAAGCTTTCTTT. This codes for CASSILLGMNTEAFF.

The CDR3 region has the DNA TGTGCCAGCAGCGCTACTCGGGTACAAGAGACCCAGTACTTC. Translated, it gives CASSATRVQETQYF. The chain carries TRBV6-5 and TRBJ2-5; D remains ambiguous. Germline V gives CDR1 MNHEY, CDR2 SVGAGI. The length of the CDR3 is 14 residues. V lost 6 bases and J lost 2, with 13 bases in between.

This clone was detected only a few times. The rearrangement uses TRBV7-8 and TRBJ1-2; maybe TRBD1 (6 bases). The germline V and J ends were trimmed by 10 bases and 7 bases, with 13 bases remaining between them. Germline loops: CDR1 SGHVS, CDR2 FQNEAQ. The CDR3 spans 11 residues. The CDR3 nucleotides read TGTGCCACCGAGGGGGGCGGTGGCTACACCTTC. Amino acid sequence: CATEGGGGYTF.

The chain recombines TRBV7-9 with TRBJ2-7; 7 bases align to TRBD2. The length of the CDR3 is 14 residues. V lost 8 bases, J lost 0 bases, and 7 bases stayed unmatched. The V gene's germline CDR1 is SEHNR and CDR2 FQNEAQ (reference sequence). This chain's CDR3 is CASDGASGSYEQYF. CDR3 nucleotides: TGTGCCAGCGACGGGGCTAGCGGCTCCTACGAGCAGTACTTC. Full variable domain (rest looked up from reference TRBV7-9 and TRBJ2-7): DTGVSQNPRHKITKRGQNVTFRCDPISEHNRLYWYRQTLGQGPEFLTYFQNEAQLEKSRLLSDRFSAERPKGSFSTLEIQRTEQGDSAMYLCASDGASGSYEQYFGPGTRLTVT.

As to this clone: Other nucleotide sequences from this sample produce the same CDR3. The CDR3 region is CASSVSGSYNEQFF. CDR3 DNA sequence: TGTGCCAGCAGCGTTAGCGGGAGCTACAATGAGCAGTTCTTC. This rearrangement joins TRBV9 to TRBJ2-1; 9 nucleotides match TRBD2. The CDR3 consists of 14 residues. CDR1 and CDR2 from the germline V gene are SGDLS and YYNGEE. With V trimmed by 2 bases and J by 3 bases, 0 bases remained unmatched.

The V gene is TRBV10-3, the J gene TRBJ1-5; 7 bases match TRBD1. Germline values: CDR1 ENHRY, CDR2 SYGVKD. Unmatched junction bases numbered 9, after V lost 6 bases and J lost 7 bases. There are 14 residues in the CDR3. CDR3 DNA sequence: TGTGCCATCAGCGATATGGGACAGAGGCAGCCCCAGCATTTT. This sequence encodes CAISDMGQRQPQHF.

The chain has TRBV6-6 and TRBJ1-2; TRBD1 is a possible D gene (5 bases). Germline-derived CDR1 and CDR2 are MNHNY and SVGAGI (reference sequence). This CDR3 is built from 14 residues. V lost 6 bases and J lost 3, with 14 bases in between. CDR3 sequence reads: CASRTPGRYYGYTF. The CDR3 coding sequence is TGTGCCAGCAGAACCCCGGGGCGGTACTATGGCTACACCTTC.

This chain joins TRBV6-5 and TRBJ1-2; possibly TRBD1 for D (5 bases). Trimming stripped 8 bases from V and 2 bases from J, with 15 bases between. The CDR3 length is 14 residues. Looked up from germline, CDR1 is MNHEY and CDR2 is SVGAGI. For the CDR3, the DNA is TGTGCCAGCCATCCCCCAGGGATAAACTATGGCTACACCTTC. Translation: CASHPPGINYGYTF.